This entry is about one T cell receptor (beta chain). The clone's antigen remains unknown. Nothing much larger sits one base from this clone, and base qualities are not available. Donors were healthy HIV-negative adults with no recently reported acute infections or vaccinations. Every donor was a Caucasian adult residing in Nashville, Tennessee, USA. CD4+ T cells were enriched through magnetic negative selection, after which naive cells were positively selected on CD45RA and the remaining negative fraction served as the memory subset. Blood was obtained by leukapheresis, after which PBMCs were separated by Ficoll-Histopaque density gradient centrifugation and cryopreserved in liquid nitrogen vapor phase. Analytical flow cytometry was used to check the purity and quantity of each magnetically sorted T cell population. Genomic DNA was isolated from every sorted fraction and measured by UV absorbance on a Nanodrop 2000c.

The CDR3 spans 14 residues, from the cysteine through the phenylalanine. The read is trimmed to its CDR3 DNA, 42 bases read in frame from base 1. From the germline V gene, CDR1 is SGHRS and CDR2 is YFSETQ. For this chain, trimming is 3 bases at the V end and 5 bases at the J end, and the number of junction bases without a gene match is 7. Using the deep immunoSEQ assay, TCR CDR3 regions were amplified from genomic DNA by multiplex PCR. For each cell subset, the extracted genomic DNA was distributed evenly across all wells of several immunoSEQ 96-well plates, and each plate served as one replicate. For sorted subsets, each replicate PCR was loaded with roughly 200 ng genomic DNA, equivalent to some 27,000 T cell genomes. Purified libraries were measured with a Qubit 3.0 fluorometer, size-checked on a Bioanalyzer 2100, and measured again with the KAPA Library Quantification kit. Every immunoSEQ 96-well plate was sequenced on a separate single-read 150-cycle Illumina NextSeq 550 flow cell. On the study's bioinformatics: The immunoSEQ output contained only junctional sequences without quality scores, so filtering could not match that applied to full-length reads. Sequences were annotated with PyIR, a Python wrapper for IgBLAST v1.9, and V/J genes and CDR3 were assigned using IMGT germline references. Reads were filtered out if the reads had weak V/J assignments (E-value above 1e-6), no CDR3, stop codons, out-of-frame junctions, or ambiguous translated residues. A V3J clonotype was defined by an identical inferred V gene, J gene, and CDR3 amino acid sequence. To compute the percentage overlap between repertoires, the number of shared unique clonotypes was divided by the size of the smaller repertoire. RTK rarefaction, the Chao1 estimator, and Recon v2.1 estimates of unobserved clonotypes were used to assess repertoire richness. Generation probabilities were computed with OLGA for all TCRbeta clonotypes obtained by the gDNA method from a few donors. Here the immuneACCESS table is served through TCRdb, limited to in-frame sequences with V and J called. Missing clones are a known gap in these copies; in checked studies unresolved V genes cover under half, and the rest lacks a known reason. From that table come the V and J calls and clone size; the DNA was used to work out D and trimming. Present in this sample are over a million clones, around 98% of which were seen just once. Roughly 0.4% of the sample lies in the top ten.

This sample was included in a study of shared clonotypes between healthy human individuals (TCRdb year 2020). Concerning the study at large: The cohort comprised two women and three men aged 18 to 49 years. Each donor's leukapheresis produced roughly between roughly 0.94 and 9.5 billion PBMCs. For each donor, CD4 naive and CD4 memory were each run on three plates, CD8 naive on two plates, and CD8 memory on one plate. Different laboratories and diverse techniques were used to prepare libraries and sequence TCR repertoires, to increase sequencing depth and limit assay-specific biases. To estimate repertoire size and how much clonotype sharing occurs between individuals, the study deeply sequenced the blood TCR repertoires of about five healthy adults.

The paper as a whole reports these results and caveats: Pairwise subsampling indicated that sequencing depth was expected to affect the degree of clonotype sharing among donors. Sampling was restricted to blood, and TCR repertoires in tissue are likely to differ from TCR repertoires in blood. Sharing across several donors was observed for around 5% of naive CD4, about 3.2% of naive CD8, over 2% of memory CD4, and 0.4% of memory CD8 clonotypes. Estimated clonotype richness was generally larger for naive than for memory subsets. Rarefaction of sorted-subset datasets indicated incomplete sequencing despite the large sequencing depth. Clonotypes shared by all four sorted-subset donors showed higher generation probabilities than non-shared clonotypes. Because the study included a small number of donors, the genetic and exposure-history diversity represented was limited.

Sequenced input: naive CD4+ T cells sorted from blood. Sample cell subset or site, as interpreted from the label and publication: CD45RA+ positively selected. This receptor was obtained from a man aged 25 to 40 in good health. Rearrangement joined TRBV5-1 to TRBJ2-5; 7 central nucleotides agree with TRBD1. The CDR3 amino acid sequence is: CASSWDSSGETQYF. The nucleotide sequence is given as TGCGCCAGCAGCTGGGACAGCTCAGGGGAGACCCAGTACTTC.